This TCR beta chain emerged from a study of memory CD4+ T cells and cytomegalovirus serostatus. Findings and caveats of the study: Each of approximately 73 CMV-associated TCRbeta sequences occurred in one to five individuals.

Original methodology: After removing out-of-frame reads, 2,204,828 distinct TCRbeta sequences remained. Sequencing was performed with immunoSEQ multiplex PCR; in TCRdb, only in-frame clones are kept and a portion is missing. V, J and clone size are taken as reported in that table, and D and trimming were inferred from the DNA itself. The sample lists approximately 88,000 clones; over 70% were seen once. The sort gate was single viable CD3+CD4+CD8-CD45RO+ cells for memory CD4+ T cells. CMV serostatus came from serum IgG against pp150, pp28, p38, p52. Comment on this clone: As yet, its antigen is unknown.

The germline CDR1 and CDR2 sequences are SGHTS and YDEGEE. The CDR3 consists of 10 residues. With 8 bases removed from V and 6 bases from J, the gap between germline ends came to 8 bases. The clonotype was recovered from an adult in good health and CMV-seropositive. Sample: memory CD4+ T cells from blood. The chain has TRBV5-8 and TRBJ1-2, with D unclear. The CDR3 sequence: CARIEDGYTF. CDR3 sequence (DNA): TGTGCCAGGATTGAAGATGGCTACACCTTC.